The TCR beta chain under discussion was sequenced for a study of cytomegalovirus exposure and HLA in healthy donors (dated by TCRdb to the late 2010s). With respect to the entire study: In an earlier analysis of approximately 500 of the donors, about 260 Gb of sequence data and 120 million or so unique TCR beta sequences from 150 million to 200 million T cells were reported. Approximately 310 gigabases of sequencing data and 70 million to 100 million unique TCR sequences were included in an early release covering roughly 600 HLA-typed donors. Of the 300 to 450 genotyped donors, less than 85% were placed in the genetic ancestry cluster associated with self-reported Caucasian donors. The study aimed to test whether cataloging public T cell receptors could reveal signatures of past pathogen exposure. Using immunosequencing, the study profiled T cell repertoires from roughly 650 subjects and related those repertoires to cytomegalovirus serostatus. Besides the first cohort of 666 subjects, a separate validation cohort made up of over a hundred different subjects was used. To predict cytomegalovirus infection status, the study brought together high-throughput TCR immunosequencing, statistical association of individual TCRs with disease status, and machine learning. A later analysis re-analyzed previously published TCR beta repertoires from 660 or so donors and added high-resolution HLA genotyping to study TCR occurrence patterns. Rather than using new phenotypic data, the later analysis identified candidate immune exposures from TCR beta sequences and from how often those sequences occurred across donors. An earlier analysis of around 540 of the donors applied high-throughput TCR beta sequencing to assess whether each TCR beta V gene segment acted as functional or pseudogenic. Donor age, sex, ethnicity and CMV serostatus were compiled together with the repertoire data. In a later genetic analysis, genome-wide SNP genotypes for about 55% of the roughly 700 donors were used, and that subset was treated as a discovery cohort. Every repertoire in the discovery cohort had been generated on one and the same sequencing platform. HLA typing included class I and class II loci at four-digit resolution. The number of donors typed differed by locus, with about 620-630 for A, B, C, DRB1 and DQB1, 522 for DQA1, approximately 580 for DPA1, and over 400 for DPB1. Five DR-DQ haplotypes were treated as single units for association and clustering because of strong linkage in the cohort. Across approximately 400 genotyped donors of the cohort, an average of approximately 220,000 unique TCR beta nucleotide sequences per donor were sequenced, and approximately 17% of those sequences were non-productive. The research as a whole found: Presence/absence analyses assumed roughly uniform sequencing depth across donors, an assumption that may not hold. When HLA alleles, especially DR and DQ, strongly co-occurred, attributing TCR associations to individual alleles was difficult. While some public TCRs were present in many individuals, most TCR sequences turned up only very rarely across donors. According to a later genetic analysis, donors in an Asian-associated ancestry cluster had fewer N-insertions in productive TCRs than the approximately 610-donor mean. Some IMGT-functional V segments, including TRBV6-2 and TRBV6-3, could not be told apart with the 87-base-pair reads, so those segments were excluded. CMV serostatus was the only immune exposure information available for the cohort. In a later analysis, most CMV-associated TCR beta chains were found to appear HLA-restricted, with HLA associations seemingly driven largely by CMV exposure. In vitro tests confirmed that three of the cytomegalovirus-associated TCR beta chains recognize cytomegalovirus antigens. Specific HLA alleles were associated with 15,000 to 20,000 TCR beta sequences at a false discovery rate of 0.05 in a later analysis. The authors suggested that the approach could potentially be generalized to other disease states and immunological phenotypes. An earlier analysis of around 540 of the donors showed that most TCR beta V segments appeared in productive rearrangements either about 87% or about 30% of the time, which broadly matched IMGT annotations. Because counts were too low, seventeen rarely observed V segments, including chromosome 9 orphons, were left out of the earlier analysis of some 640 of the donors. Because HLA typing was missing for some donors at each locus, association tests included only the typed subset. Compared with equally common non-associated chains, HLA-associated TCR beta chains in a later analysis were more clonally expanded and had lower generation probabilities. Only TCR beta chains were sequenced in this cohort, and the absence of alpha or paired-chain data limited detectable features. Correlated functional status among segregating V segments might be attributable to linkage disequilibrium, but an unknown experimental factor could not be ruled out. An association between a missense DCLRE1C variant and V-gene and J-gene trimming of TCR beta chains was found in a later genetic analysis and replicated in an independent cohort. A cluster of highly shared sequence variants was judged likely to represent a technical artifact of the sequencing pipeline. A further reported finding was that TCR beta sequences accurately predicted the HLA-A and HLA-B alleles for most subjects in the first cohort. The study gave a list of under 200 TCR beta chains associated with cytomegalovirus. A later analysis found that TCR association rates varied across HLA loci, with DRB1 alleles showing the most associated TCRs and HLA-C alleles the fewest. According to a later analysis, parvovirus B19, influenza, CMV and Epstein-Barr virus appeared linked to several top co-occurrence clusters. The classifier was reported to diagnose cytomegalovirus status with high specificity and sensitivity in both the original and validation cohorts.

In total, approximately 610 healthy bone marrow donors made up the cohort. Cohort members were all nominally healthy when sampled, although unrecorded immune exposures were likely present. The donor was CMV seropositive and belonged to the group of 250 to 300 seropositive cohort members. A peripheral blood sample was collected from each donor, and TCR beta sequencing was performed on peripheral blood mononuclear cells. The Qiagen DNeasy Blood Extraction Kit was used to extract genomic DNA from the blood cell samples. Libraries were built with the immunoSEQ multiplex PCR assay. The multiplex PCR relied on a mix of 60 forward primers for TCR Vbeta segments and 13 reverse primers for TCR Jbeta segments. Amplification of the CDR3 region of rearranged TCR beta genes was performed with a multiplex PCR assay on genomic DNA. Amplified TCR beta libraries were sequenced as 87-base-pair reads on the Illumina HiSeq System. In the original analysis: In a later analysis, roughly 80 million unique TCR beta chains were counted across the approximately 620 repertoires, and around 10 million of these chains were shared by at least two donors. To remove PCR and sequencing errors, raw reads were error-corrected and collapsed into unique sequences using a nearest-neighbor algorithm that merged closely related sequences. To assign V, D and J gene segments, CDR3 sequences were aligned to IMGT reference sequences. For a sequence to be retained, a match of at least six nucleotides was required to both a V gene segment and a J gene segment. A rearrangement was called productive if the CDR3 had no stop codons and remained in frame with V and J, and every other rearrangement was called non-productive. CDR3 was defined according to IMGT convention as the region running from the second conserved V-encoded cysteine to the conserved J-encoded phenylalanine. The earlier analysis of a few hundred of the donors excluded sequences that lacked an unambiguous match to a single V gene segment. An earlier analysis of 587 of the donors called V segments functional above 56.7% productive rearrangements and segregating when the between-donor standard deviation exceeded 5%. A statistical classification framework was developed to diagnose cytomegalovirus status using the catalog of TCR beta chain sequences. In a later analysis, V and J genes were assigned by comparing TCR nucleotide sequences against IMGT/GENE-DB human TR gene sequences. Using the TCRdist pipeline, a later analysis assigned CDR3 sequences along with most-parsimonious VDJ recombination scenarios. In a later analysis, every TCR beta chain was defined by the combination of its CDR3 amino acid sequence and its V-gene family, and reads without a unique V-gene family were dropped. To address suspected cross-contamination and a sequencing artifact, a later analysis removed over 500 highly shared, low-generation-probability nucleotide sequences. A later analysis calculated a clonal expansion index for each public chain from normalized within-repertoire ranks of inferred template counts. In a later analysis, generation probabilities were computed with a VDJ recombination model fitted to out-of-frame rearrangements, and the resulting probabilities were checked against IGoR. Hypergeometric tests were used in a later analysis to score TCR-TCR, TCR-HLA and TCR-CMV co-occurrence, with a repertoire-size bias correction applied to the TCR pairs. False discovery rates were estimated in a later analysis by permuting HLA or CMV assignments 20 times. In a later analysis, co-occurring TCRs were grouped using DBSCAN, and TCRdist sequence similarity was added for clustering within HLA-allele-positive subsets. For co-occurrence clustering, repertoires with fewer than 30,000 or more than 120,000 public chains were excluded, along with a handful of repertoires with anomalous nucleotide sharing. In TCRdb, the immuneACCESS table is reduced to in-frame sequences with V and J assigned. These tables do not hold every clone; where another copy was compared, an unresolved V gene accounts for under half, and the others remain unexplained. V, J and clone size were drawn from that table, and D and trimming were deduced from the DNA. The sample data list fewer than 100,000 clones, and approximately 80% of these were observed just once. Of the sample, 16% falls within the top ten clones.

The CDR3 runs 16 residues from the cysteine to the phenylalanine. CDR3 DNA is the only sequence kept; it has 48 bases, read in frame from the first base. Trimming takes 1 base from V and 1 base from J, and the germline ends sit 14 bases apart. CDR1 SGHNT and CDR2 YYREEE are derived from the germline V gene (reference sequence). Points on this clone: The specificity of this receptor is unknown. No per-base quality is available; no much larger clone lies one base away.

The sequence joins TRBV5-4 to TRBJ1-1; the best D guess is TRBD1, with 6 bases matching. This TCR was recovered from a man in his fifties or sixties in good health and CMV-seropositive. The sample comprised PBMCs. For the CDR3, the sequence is CASSLFGQGSNTEAFF. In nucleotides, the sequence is TGTGCCAGCAGCTTGTTTGGGCAGGGGTCGAACACTGAAGCTTTCTTT.